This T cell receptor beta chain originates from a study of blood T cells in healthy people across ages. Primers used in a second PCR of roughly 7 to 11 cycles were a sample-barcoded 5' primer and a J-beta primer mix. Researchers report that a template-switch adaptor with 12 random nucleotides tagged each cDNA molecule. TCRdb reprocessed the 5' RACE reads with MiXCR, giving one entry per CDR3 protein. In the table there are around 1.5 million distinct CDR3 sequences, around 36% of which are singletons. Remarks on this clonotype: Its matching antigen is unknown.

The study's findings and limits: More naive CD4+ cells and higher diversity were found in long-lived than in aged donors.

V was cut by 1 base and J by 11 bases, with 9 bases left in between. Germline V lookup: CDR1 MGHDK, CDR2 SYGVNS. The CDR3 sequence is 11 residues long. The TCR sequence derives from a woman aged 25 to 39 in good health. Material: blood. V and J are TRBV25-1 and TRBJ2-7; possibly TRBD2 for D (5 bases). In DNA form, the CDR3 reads TGTGCCAGCAGTGAATTCGGGGAAAAGTACTTC. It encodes CASSEFGEKYF.